These T cell receptor beta chains were read from a single sample in a study of blood T cell repertoires in COVID-19. TCRdb's copy holds only in-frame clones and misses some; the assay was immunoSEQ multiplex PCR. Here the sample spans over 55,000 clones, about nine tenths being singletons. Sequences were obtained from peripheral blood. The receptor source for this set is a woman older than 75 with COVID-19, enrolled during active disease. The conserved cysteine and the conserved F or W are not part of the CDR3 here. Fields, in order: CDR3 length, V gene, clone size, J gene, CDR3 protein. The size entry is marked missing in some rows and otherwise reads once, few, many or a size class.

cdr3_length: 14
v_call: TRBV6-1
clone_size: .
j_call: TRBJ1-6
cdr3_aa: ASSEFQGAPYSPLH

cdr3_length: 13
v_call: TRBV7-9
clone_size: few
j_call: TRBJ2-1
cdr3_aa: ASSHIRDSHNEQF

cdr3_length: 14
v_call: TRBV11-1
clone_size: .
j_call: TRBJ2-1
cdr3_aa: ASSPPGLAGVSEQF

cdr3_length: 12
v_call: TRBV6-5
clone_size: .
j_call: TRBJ2-6
cdr3_aa: ASRPLAGANVLT

cdr3_length: 12
v_call: TRBV14
clone_size: .
j_call: TRBJ1-2
cdr3_aa: ASSPLTGDYGYT

cdr3_length: 16
v_call: TRBV30
clone_size: .
j_call: TRBJ2-5
cdr3_aa: AWSPWLAGDGVKETQY

cdr3_length: 13
v_call: TRBV5-1
clone_size: .
j_call: TRBJ1-4
cdr3_aa: ASSPGTAFNEKLF

cdr3_length: 14
v_call: TRBV4-2
clone_size: .
j_call: TRBJ2-7
cdr3_aa: ASSHSSGGAIYEQY

cdr3_length: 12
v_call: TRBV2
clone_size: .
j_call: TRBJ1-6
cdr3_aa: ASSGGLGNSPLH

cdr3_length: 13
v_call: TRBV5-6
clone_size: .
j_call: TRBJ2-1
cdr3_aa: ASTYRGGPKNEQF

cdr3_length: 13
v_call: TRBV5-5
clone_size: .
j_call: TRBJ2-7
cdr3_aa: ASSWTGGSSYEQY

cdr3_length: 12
v_call: TRBV5-4
clone_size: .
j_call: TRBJ1-5
cdr3_aa: ASSLGGSNQPQH

cdr3_length: 13
v_call: TRBV3-1/TRBV3-2
clone_size: .
j_call: TRBJ1-1
cdr3_aa: ASSPIRVLNTEAF

cdr3_length: 13
v_call: TRBV19
clone_size: .
j_call: TRBJ2-1
cdr3_aa: ASTPVSGGRNEQF

cdr3_length: 16
v_call: TRBV7-7
clone_size: once
j_call: TRBJ2-5
cdr3_aa: ASSLGGLAGSLGETQY

cdr3_length: 14
v_call: TRBV18
clone_size: .
j_call: TRBJ1-2
cdr3_aa: ASSPFPPDRAKGYT

cdr3_length: 13
v_call: TRBV6-5
clone_size: .
j_call: TRBJ2-7
cdr3_aa: ASSSPGLVSYEQY

cdr3_length: 13
v_call: TRBV10-3
clone_size: .
j_call: TRBJ1-1
cdr3_aa: AISESGGAGLEAF

cdr3_length: 14
v_call: TRBV5-6
clone_size: .
j_call: TRBJ1-6
cdr3_aa: ASSLGQVFLNSPLH

cdr3_length: 12
v_call: TRBV7-3
clone_size: .
j_call: TRBJ2-1
cdr3_aa: ASSLPGAYNEQF

cdr3_length: 11
v_call: TRBV27
clone_size: .
j_call: TRBJ2-1
cdr3_aa: ASSLKENNEQF

cdr3_length: 13
v_call: TRBV29-1
clone_size: .
j_call: TRBJ2-5
cdr3_aa: SVTTLAGGRGTQY

cdr3_length: 11
v_call: TRBV7-9
clone_size: .
j_call: TRBJ2-1
cdr3_aa: ASSRPSDSKQF

cdr3_length: 12
v_call: TRBV30
clone_size: .
j_call: TRBJ1-5
cdr3_aa: ACGQGNSNQPQH

cdr3_length: 15
v_call: TRBV18
clone_size: few
j_call: TRBJ1-1
cdr3_aa: ASSLRDRGLVGTEAF

cdr3_length: 11
v_call: TRBV9
clone_size: few
j_call: TRBJ2-7
cdr3_aa: ASSVTGGYEQY

cdr3_length: 15
v_call: TRBV27
clone_size: .
j_call: TRBJ1-2
cdr3_aa: ASSFVGRGLWDYGYT

cdr3_length: 11
v_call: TRBV19
clone_size: .
j_call: TRBJ1-5
cdr3_aa: ASKGTGDQPQH

cdr3_length: 14
v_call: TRBV5-1
clone_size: .
j_call: TRBJ2-3
cdr3_aa: ASSLEPVLVPSAQY

cdr3_length: 13
v_call: TRBV5-1
clone_size: .
j_call: TRBJ2-2
cdr3_aa: ASSQDRGRSGELF

cdr3_length: 10
v_call: TRBV12-5
clone_size: .
j_call: TRBJ2-5
cdr3_aa: ASGFWAETQY

cdr3_length: 13
v_call: TRBV2
clone_size: .
j_call: TRBJ1-1
cdr3_aa: ASTLREALNTEAF

cdr3_length: 11
v_call: TRBV11-2
clone_size: once
j_call: TRBJ1-1
cdr3_aa: ASSLGRGTEAF

cdr3_length: 12
v_call: TRBV5-1
clone_size: .
j_call: TRBJ2-3
cdr3_aa: ASSLLEGRDTQY

cdr3_length: 11
v_call: TRBV13
clone_size: .
j_call: TRBJ1-1
cdr3_aa: ASSYQKPGQAF

cdr3_length: 13
v_call: TRBV6-2/TRBV6-3
clone_size: .
j_call: TRBJ2-5
cdr3_aa: ASSPDNRGGKTQY

cdr3_length: 13
v_call: TRBV2
clone_size: .
j_call: TRBJ1-5
cdr3_aa: ASSENSYSNQPQH

cdr3_length: 10
v_call: TRBV7-3
clone_size: .
j_call: TRBJ2-1
cdr3_aa: ASSAGNHEQF

cdr3_length: 15
v_call: TRBV9
clone_size: .
j_call: TRBJ2-1
cdr3_aa: ASSVPGLAGAYNEQF

cdr3_length: 13
v_call: TRBV5-8
clone_size: once
j_call: TRBJ2-7
cdr3_aa: ASSADGQGAFEQY

cdr3_length: 13
v_call: TRBV9
clone_size: .
j_call: TRBJ2-1
cdr3_aa: ASSAVLAGLNEQF

cdr3_length: 13
v_call: TRBV5-1
clone_size: .
j_call: TRBJ1-2
cdr3_aa: ASSLLQGVQSGYT

cdr3_length: 10
v_call: TRBV16
clone_size: .
j_call: TRBJ1-3
cdr3_aa: ASSQQRNTIY

cdr3_length: 12
v_call: TRBV5-1
clone_size: .
j_call: TRBJ2-2
cdr3_aa: ASSPGEVKRELF

cdr3_length: 13
v_call: TRBV5-4
clone_size: .
j_call: TRBJ2-1
cdr3_aa: ASGAGGSSYNEQF

cdr3_length: 16
v_call: TRBV21-1
clone_size: .
j_call: TRBJ1-3
cdr3_aa: ASWESPWVRDEENTIY

cdr3_length: 13
v_call: TRBV7-9
clone_size: .
j_call: TRBJ1-3
cdr3_aa: ASSLRGSSGNTIY

cdr3_length: 14
v_call: TRBV6-5
clone_size: .
j_call: TRBJ1-2
cdr3_aa: ASSYSSGLGGPGYT

cdr3_length: 16
v_call: TRBV15
clone_size: .
j_call: TRBJ1-4
cdr3_aa: ATSRDLVRVRANEKLF

cdr3_length: 13
v_call: TRBV5-1
clone_size: .
j_call: TRBJ1-1
cdr3_aa: ASSTSGVWNTEAF

cdr3_length: 10
v_call: TRBV4-2
clone_size: .
j_call: TRBJ1-1
cdr3_aa: ASSHLNTEAF

cdr3_length: 11
v_call: TRBV30
clone_size: .
j_call: TRBJ2-5
cdr3_aa: AWRKQGQETQY